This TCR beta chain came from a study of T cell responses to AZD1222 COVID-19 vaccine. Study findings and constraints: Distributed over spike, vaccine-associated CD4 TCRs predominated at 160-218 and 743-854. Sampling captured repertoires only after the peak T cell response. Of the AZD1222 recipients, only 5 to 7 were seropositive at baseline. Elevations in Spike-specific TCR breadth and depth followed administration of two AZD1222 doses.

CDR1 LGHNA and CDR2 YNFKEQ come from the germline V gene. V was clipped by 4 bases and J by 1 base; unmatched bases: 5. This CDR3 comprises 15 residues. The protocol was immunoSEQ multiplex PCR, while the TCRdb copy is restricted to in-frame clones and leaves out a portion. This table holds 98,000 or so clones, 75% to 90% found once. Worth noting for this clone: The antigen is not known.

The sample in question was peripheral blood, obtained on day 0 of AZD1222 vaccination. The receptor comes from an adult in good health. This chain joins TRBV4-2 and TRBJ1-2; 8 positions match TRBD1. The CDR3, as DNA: TGTGCCAGCAGCCCCCCGGACAGGGTTAACTATGGCTACACCTTC. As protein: CASSPPDRVNYGYTF.